This T cell receptor beta chain was retrieved from a study of blood T cells in healthy people across ages. With a J-beta primer mix and a sample-barcoded 5' primer, a second PCR ran about 6 to 11 cycles. A single record per CDR3 protein comes from TCRdb applying MiXCR to the 5' RACE reads. The profile covers 1.4 million to 1.5 million distinct CDR3 sequences, with around two fifths appearing a single time and 7.9% taken by the ten largest. The germline CDR1 and CDR2 sequences are SGHDN and FVKESK. V lost 1 base, J lost 11 bases, and 17 bases lay in between. The CDR3 has 14 residues. This receptor was obtained from a woman younger than 35 in good health. Input material: blood. The chain couples TRBV14 to TRBJ1-1; TRBD1 is a possible D gene (6 bases). CDR3 nucleotides: TGTGCCAGCAGCCAAGCTACAGGGCTTCCCGGGGCTTTCTTT. Translating gives CASSQATGLPGAFF.